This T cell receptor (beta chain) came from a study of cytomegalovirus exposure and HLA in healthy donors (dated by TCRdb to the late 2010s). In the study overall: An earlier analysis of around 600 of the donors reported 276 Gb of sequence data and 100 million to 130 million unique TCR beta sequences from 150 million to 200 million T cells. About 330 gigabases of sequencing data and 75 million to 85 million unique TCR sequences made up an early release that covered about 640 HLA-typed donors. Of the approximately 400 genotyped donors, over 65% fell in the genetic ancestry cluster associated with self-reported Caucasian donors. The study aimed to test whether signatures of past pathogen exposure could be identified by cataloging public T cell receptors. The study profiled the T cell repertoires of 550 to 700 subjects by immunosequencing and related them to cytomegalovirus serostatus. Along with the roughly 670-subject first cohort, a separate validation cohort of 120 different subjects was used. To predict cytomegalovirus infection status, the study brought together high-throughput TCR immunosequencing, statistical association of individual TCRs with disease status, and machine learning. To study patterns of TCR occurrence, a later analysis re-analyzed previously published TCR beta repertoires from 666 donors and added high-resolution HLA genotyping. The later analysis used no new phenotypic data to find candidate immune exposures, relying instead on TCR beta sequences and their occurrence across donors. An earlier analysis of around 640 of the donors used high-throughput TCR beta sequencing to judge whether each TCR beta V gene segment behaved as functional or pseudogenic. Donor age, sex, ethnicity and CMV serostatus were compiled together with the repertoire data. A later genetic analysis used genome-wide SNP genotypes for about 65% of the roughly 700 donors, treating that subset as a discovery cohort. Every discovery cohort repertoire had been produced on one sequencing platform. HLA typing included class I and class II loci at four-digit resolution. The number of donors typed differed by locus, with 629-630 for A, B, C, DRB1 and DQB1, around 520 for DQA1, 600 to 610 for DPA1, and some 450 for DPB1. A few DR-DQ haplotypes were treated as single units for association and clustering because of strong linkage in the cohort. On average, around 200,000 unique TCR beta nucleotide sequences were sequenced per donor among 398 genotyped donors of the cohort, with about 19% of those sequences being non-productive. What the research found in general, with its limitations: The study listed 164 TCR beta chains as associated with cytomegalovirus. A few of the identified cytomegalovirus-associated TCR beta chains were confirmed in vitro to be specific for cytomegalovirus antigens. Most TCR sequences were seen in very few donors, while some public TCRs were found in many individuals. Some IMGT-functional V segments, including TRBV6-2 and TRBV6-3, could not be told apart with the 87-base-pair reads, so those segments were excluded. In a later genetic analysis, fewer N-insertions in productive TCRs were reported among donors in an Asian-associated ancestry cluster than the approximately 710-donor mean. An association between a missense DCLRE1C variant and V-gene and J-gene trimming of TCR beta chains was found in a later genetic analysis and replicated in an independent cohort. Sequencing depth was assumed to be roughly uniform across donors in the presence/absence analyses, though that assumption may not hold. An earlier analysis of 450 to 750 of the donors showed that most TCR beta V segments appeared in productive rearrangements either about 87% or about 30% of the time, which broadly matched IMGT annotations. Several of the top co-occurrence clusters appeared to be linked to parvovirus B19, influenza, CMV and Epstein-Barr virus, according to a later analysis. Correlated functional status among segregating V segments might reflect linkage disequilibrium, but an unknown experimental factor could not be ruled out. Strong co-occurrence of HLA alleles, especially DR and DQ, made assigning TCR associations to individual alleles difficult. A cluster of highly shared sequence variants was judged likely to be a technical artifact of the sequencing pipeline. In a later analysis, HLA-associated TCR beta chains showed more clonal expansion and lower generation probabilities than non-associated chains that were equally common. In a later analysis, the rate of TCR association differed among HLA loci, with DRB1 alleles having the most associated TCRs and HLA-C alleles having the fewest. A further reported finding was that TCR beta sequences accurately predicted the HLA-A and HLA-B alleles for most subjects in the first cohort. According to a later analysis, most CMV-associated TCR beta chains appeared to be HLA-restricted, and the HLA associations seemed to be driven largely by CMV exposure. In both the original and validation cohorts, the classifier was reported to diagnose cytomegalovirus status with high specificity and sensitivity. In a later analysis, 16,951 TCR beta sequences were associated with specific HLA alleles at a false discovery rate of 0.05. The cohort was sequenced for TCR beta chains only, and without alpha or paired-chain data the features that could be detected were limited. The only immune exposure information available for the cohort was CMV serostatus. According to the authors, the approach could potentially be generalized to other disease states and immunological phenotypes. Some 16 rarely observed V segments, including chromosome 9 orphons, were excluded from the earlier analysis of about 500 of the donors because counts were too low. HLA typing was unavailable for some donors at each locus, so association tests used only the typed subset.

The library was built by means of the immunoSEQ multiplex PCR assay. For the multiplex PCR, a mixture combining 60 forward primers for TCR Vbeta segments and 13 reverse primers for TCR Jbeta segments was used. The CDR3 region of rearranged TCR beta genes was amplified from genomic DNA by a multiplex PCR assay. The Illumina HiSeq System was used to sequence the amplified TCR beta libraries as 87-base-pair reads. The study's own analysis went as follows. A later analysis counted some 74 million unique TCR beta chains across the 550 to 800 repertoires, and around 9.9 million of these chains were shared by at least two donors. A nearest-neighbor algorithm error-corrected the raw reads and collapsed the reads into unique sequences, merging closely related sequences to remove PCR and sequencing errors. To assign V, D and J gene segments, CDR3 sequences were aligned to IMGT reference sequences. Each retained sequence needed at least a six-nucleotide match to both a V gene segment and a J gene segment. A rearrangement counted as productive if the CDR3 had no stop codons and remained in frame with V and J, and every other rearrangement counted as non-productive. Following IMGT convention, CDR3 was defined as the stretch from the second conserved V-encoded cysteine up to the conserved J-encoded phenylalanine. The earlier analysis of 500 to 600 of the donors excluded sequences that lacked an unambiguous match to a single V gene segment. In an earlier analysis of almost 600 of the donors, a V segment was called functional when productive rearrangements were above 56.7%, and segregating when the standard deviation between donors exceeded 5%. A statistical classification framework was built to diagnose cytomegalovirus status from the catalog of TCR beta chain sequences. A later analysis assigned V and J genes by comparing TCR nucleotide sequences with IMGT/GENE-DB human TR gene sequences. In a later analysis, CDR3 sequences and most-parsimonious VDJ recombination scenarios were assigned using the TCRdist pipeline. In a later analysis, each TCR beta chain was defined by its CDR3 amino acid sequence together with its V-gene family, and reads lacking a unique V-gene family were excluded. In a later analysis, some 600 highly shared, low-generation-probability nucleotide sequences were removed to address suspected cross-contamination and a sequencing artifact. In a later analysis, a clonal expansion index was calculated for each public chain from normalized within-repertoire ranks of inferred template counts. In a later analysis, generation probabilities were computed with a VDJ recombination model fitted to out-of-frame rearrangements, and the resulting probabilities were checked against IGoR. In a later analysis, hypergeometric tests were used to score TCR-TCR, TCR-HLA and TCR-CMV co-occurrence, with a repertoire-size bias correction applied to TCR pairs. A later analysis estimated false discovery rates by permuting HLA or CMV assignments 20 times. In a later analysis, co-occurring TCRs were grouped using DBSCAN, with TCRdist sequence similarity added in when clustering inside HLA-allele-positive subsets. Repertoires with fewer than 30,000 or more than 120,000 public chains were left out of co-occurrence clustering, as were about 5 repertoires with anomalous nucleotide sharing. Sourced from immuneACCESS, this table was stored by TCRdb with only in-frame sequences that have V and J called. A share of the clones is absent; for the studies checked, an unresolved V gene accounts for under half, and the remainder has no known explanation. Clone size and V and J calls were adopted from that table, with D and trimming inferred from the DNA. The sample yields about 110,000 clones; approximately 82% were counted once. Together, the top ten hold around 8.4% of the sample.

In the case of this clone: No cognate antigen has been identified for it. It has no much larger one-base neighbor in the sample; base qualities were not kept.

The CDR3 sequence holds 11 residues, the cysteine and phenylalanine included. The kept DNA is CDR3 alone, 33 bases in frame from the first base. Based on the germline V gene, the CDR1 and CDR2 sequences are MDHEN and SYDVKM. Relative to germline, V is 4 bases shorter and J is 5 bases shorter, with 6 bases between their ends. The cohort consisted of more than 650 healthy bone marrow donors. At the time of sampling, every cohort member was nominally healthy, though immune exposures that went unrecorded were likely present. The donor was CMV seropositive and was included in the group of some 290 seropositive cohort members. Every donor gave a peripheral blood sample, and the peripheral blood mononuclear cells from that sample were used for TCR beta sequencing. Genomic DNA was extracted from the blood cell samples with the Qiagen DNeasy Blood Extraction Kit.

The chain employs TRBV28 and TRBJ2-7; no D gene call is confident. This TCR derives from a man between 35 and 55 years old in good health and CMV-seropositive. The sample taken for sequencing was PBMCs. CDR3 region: CASSWRNEQYF. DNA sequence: TGTGCCAGCAGTTGGCGGAACGAGCAGTACTTC.